The 8 T cell receptor beta chains listed next were all sequenced from one sample in a study of cytomegalovirus exposure and HLA in healthy donors (TCRdb year 2017). Libraries were built with the immunoSEQ multiplex PCR assay. For the multiplex PCR, a mixture combining 60 forward primers for TCR Vbeta segments and 13 reverse primers for TCR Jbeta segments was used. TCRdb mirrors the immuneACCESS table, restricted to in-frame sequences. Some clones are absent from its copies; in checked studies, under half trace to an unresolved V gene, and the reason for the others is unknown. For this sample there are fewer than 200,000 clones; about 83% appear just once. The top ten clones comprise 1.5% to 2% of the sample. Sequences were obtained from PBMCs. The receptors stem from a middle-aged man in good health and CMV-seropositive.

The chain links TRBV19 to TRBJ2-7; possible D gene TRBD1, 6 bases. The CDR3 extends over 13 amino acids. CDR1 LNHDA and CDR2 SQIVND come from the germline V gene (reference sequence). The germline V and J ends were trimmed by 7 bases and 1 base, with 11 bases remaining between them. CDR3 protein: CASTATGSYEQYF. CDR3 sequence (DNA): TGTGCCAGTACCGCGACAGGTTCCTACGAGCAGTACTTC.

V and J are TRBV5-6 and TRBJ2-5; 8 nucleotides match TRBD2. The J call may not be correct, given that the DNA end is closer to TRBJ2-7. The CDR3 is 15 residues long. The germline V gene encodes CDR1 SGHDT and CDR2 YYEEEE. CDR3 nucleotide sequence: TGTGCCAGCAGCTTGGGACTAGCGAACTCCTACGAGCAGTACTTC. Translating it yields CASSLGLANSYEQYF.

This chain uses TRBV10-3 with TRBJ1-1; 7 nucleotides agree with TRBD1. V gave up 7 bases and J gave up 5 bases; unmatched junction bases: 1. The CDR3 totals 11 residues. Germline V CDR1 and CDR2: ENHRY, SYGVKD. CDR3: CAITTGTEAFF. The CDR3 DNA is TGTGCCATCACGACAGGGACTGAAGCTTTCTTT.

The V and J genes are TRBV30 and TRBJ2-7; 7 nucleotides agree with TRBD1. Germline assignment: CDR1 GTSNPN and CDR2 SVGIG (reference sequence). The V segment lost 3 bases and the J segment 6 bases; nucleotides outside the gene matches: 8. This CDR3 is built from 13 residues. The CDR3 DNA reads as TGTGCCTGGAGCCCAAACAGGGGAAGCGAGCAGTACTTC. Residues: CAWSPNRGSEQYF.

The chain is built from TRBV19 and TRBJ1-2; maybe TRBD1 (6 bases). CDR1 LNHDA and CDR2 SQIVND come from the germline V gene (reference sequence). V was pared by 3 bases and J by 6 bases, with 11 bases between. The CDR3 has 13 amino acids. The CDR3 loop is CASSITGSDGYTF. For the CDR3, the DNA is TGTGCCAGTAGTATCACAGGGTCGGATGGCTACACCTTC.

In its sample, this clone was seen once. CDR3 amino acids: CASSFPPGTATYEQYF. The CDR3 region has the DNA TGTGCCAGCAGTTTTCCCCCAGGGACAGCGACCTACGAGCAGTACTTC. The chain couples TRBV28 to TRBJ2-7; TRBD1 agrees at 7 bases. CDR3 size: 16 residues. The germline gives CDR1 MDHEN, CDR2 SYDVKM. The J segment lost 2 bases and the V segment lost 3 bases, leaving 10 bases of the junction unmatched.

J is TRBJ2-5 and V is TRBV5-1; 9 nucleotides agree with TRBD2. Germline V gene sequence: CDR1 SGHRS, CDR2 YFSETQ. The trim removed 5 bases at V and 5 bases at J, leaving 16 bases unmatched. The CDR3 runs to 17 residues. CDR3 coding DNA: TGCGCCAGCAGATCATCTAGGTTGTTAGCGGGAGACGAGACCCAGTACTTC. Protein: CASRSSRLLAGDETQYF. The variable domain in full, completed from reference TRBV5-1 and TRBJ2-5, reads KAGVTQTPRYLIKTRGQQVTLSCSPISGHRSVSWYQQTPGQGLQFLFEYFSETQRNKGNFPGRFSGRQFSNSRSEMNVSTLELGDSALYLCASRSSRLLAGDETQYFGPGTRLLVL.

The V call is TRBV5-1, the J call TRBJ2-1, with 7 bases lining up with TRBD2. This CDR3 has 15 amino acids. The germline gives CDR1 SGHRS, CDR2 YFSETQ. J was trimmed by 6 bases and V by 0 bases; bases with no gene match: 6. CDR3 region: CASSLVGGLGNEQFF. CDR3 coding DNA: TGCGCCAGCAGCTTGGTCGGGGGGTTAGGCAATGAGCAGTTCTTC.